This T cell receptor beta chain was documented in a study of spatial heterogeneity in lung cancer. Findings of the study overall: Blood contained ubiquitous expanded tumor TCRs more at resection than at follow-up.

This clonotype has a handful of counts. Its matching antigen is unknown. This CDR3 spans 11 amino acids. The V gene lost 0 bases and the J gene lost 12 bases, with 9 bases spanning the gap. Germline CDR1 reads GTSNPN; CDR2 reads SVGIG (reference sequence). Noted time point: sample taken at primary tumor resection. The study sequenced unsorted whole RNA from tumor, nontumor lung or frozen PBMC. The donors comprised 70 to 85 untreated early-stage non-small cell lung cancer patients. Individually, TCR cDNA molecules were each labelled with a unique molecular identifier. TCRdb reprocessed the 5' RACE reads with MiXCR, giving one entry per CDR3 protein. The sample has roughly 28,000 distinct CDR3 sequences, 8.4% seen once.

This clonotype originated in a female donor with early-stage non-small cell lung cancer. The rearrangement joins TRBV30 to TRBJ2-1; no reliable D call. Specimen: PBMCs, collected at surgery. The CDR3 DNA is TGTGCCTGGAGTGTAGGTGGTGTGCAGTTCTTC. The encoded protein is CAWSVGGVQFF.